This T cell receptor beta chain emerged from a study of Graves' ophthalmopathy and Graves' hyperthyroidism. Comment on this clonotype: The antigen remains undetermined.

Clinicians diagnosed using symptoms, serum thyroxine, TRAb, thyroid ultrasound and orbital computed tomography. CDR1 is LGHDT and CDR2 is YNNKEL in the germline V gene (reference sequence). V lost 5 bases to trimming and J lost 6 bases, with 13 bases between them. This CDR3 has 13 residues. Overall study results and limits: The majority of expanded thyroid clonotypes above 0.001 frequency also occurred in blood.

Amplification from RNA transcripts yielded the TCR beta CDR3 regions. HTBI primers were used in a first-round RT-PCR, which preceded a second-round multiplex PCR. In TCRdb, the multiplex PCR reads were re-called with MiXCR into one record per CDR3 protein. The table lists about 480,000 distinct CDR3 sequences, approximately 15% of them singletons. The clonotype was recovered from a woman in her twenties or thirties with Graves' ophthalmopathy. Material for sequencing was blood. This chain joins TRBV3-1 and TRBJ1-2; D gene ambiguous. CDR3 DNA: TGTGCCAGCAGCTCCGGAAGGGCGAATGGCTACACCTTC. Encoded protein: CASSSGRANGYTF.